The source of this TCR beta chain is a study of T cells in Graves' hyperthyroidism and ophthalmopathy. Amplification targeted TCR beta CDR3 regions from RNA transcripts. The HTBI set primed first-round TCR CDR3 RT-PCR. TCRdb recomputed calls from the multiplex PCR reads with MiXCR, one row per CDR3 protein. The data contain 250,000 to 350,000 distinct CDR3 sequences, about 17% of them singletons. In this sample, this clonotype turned up a few times. The length of the CDR3 is 17 residues. Trimming removed 2 bases from V and 8 bases from J; junction bases left unmatched: 15. Looked up from germline, CDR1 is SGHDN and CDR2 is FVKESK.

The chain couples TRBV14 to TRBJ1-1; 9 bases map to TRBD1. Sequencing was performed on blood. The receptor comes from a woman aged 55-69 years with Graves' ophthalmopathy. For the CDR3, the DNA is TGTGCCAGCAGCCAATACCCTTCCTTACAGGGGGCCCAAGAAGCTTTCTTT. Residues: CASSQYPSLQGAQEAFF.